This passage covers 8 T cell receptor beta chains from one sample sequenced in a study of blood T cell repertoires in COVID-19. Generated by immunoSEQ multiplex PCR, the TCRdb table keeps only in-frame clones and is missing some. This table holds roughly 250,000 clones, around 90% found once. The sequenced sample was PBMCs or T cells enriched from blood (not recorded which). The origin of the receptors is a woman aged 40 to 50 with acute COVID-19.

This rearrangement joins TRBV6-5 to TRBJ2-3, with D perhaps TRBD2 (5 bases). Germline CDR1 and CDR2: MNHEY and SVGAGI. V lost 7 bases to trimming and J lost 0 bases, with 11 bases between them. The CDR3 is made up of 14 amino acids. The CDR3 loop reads CASTRGRSTDTQYF. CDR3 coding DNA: TGTGCCAGCACACGGGGTCGGAGCACAGATACGCAGTATTTT.

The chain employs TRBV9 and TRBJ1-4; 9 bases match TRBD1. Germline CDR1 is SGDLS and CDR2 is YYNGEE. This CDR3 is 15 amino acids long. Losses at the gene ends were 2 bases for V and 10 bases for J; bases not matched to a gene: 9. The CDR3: CASSVGGTGTRKLFF. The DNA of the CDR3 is TGTGCCAGCAGCGTGGGAGGGACAGGGACTCGAAAACTGTTTTTT.

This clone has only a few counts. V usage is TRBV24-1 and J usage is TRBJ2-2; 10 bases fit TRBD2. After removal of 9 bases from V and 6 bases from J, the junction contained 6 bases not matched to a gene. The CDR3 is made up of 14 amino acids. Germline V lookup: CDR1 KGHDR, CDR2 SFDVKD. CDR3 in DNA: TGTGCCACCGGAGCTAGCGGGAGTTCCGGGGAGCTGTTTTTT. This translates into CATGASGSSGELFF.

Written as DNA, the CDR3 is TGTGCCAGCAGCGGAACTTCGGGACAGGCCAATCAGCCCCAGCATTTT. This sequence encodes CASSGTSGQANQPQHF. The chain is built from TRBV2 and TRBJ1-5; 8 nucleotides line up with TRBD1. Germline V CDR1 and CDR2: SNHLY, FYNNEI. This CDR3 comprises 16 residues. The V gene end was trimmed by 6 bases and the J gene end by 3 bases; junction bases not matched to a gene: 10.

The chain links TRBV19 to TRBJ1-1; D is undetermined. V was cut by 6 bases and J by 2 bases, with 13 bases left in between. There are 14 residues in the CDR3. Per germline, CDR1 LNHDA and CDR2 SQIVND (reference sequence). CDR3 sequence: CASSSMVLNTEAFF. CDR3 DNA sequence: TGTGCCAGTAGCTCAATGGTACTTAACACTGAAGCTTTCTTT.

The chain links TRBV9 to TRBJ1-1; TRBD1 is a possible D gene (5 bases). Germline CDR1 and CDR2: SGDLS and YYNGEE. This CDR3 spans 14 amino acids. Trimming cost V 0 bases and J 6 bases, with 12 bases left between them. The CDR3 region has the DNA TGTGCCAGCAGCGTAGCTGGGTCAGGGTCTGAAGCTTTCTTT. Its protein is CASSVAGSGSEAFF. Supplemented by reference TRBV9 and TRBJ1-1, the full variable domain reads DSGVTQTPKHLITATGQRVTLRCSPRSGDLSVYWYQQSLDQGLQFLIQYYNGEERAKGNILERFSAQQFPDLHSELNLSSLELGDSALYFCASSVAGSGSEAFFGQGTRLTVV.

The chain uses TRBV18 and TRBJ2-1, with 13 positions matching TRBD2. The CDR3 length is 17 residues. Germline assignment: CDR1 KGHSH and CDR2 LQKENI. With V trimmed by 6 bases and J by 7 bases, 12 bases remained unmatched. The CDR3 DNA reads TGTGCCAGCTCTCCCCCTCGACTAGCGGGGGGATGGAATGAGCAGTTCTTC. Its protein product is CASSPPRLAGGWNEQFF.

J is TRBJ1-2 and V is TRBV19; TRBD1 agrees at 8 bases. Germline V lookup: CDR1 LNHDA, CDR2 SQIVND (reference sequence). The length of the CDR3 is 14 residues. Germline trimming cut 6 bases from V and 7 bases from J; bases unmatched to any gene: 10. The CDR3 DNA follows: TGTGCCAGTAGGCCAGGGGGCTTTATCGGTGGCTACACCTTC. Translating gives CASRPGGFIGGYTF.